Listed below are T cell receptor beta chains from one sample, sequenced in a study of blood T cell repertoires in COVID-19. Assay used: immunoSEQ multiplex PCR; TCRdb lists only in-frame clones, some missing. The sample yields a few hundred thousand clones, about nine tenths seen once. Material for sequencing was PBMCs or T cells enriched from blood (not recorded which). These receptors all stem from a woman aged 35 to 49 who had been exposed to COVID-19. Each CDR3 is given with its conserved first and last residue. D genes are given only for firm matches. Size tells how often a clone was seen (once, few, many) or the class of an expanded clone, and some rows leave it out.

clone_size: NA; j_call: TRBJ2-3; d_call: TRBD2; v_call: TRBV19; cdr3_aa: CASKASGGTDTQYF; cdr3_nt: TGTGCCAGTAAAGCTAGCGGGGGCACAGATACGCAGTATTTT
clone_size: NA; j_call: TRBJ2-3; d_call: NA; v_call: TRBV30; cdr3_aa: CAWSDSEDSQYF; cdr3_nt: TGTGCCTGGAGTGATTCGGAGGACTCGCAGTATTTT
clone_size: NA; j_call: TRBJ2-7; d_call: TRBD1; v_call: TRBV7-9; cdr3_aa: CASSRDSSEQYF; cdr3_nt: TGTGCCAGCAGCCGGGACAGTTCCGAGCAGTACTTC
clone_size: NA; j_call: TRBJ2-2; d_call: TRBD1; v_call: TRBV19; cdr3_aa: CASKRDRANTGELFF; cdr3_nt: TGTGCCAGTAAACGGGACAGGGCAAACACCGGGGAGCTGTTTTTT
clone_size: NA; j_call: TRBJ2-3; d_call: NA; v_call: TRBV7-2; cdr3_aa: CASSFPGGTDTQYF; cdr3_nt: TGTGCCAGCAGTTTCCCGGGGGGCACAGATACGCAGTATTTT
clone_size: NA; j_call: TRBJ2-3; d_call: TRBD1; v_call: TRBV19; cdr3_aa: CASSPWDSITDTQYF; cdr3_nt: TGTGCCAGTAGTCCCTGGGACAGTATAACAGATACGCAGTATTTT
clone_size: NA; j_call: TRBJ2-1; d_call: NA; v_call: TRBV30; cdr3_aa: CAWRLPGWGYNEQFF; cdr3_nt: TGTGCCTGGAGGCTCCCGGGGTGGGGTTACAATGAGCAGTTCTTC
clone_size: NA; j_call: TRBJ2-7; d_call: TRBD1; v_call: TRBV19; cdr3_aa: CASSMSGTGSYEQYF; cdr3_nt: TGTGCCAGTAGTATGAGCGGGACAGGGTCATACGAGCAGTACTTC
clone_size: NA; j_call: TRBJ2-2; d_call: NA; v_call: TRBV30; cdr3_aa: CAWKTSFDTGELFF; cdr3_nt: TGTGCCTGGAAAACTAGCTTCGATACCGGGGAGCTGTTTTTT
clone_size: NA; j_call: TRBJ2-7; d_call: TRBD1; v_call: TRBV15; cdr3_aa: CATSRETGGTYEQYF; cdr3_nt: TGTGCCACCAGCAGAGAGACAGGGGGTACCTACGAGCAGTACTTC
clone_size: NA; j_call: TRBJ1-3; d_call: NA; v_call: TRBV5-4; cdr3_aa: CASSLVVGSISGNTIYF; cdr3_nt: TGTGCCAGCAGCTTGGTAGTGGGCAGCATCTCTGGAAACACCATATATTTT
clone_size: NA; j_call: TRBJ1-2; d_call: TRBD1; v_call: TRBV6-5; cdr3_aa: CASSFEGAGYGYTF; cdr3_nt: TGTGCCAGCAGTTTCGAGGGGGCGGGCTATGGCTACACCTTC
clone_size: once; j_call: TRBJ1-3; d_call: NA; v_call: TRBV19; cdr3_aa: CASGFRRGSGNTIYF; cdr3_nt: TGTGCCAGCGGCTTCCGACGAGGGTCTGGAAACACCATATATTTT
clone_size: NA; j_call: TRBJ1-6; d_call: NA; v_call: TRBV10-1; cdr3_aa: CASSERRDSPLHF; cdr3_nt: TGCGCCAGCAGTGAAAGGAGGGATTCACCCCTCCACTTT
clone_size: NA; j_call: TRBJ1-1; d_call: NA; v_call: TRBV5-6; cdr3_aa: CASSFRGGNTEAFF; cdr3_nt: TGTGCCAGCAGCTTTCGTGGCGGGAACACTGAAGCTTTCTTT
clone_size: once; j_call: TRBJ2-1; d_call: TRBD1; v_call: TRBV11-2; cdr3_aa: CASSFGTGLSEQFF; cdr3_nt: TGTGCCAGCAGCTTTGGGACAGGGTTGTCTGAGCAGTTCTTC
clone_size: NA; j_call: TRBJ2-7; d_call: TRBD1; v_call: TRBV5-1; cdr3_aa: CASSLGQGLYEQYF; cdr3_nt: TGCGCCAGCAGCTTAGGACAGGGCCTCTACGAGCAGTACTTC
clone_size: NA; j_call: TRBJ1-1; d_call: TRBD1; v_call: TRBV19; cdr3_aa: CASRDPGQSGTEAFF; cdr3_nt: TGTGCCAGTAGGGACCCGGGACAGTCGGGGACTGAAGCTTTCTTT
clone_size: once; j_call: TRBJ2-2; d_call: TRBD2; v_call: TRBV13; cdr3_aa: CASSLGTLTSGGSSGELFF; cdr3_nt: TGTGCCAGCAGCTTAGGTACCTTGACTAGCGGGGGATCTTCCGGGGAGCTGTTTTTT
clone_size: NA; j_call: TRBJ1-1; d_call: NA; v_call: TRBV30; cdr3_aa: CAWSSGGHQGTEAFF; cdr3_nt: TGTGCCTGGAGTTCCGGGGGGCATCAAGGCACTGAAGCTTTCTTT
clone_size: NA; j_call: TRBJ2-5; d_call: NA; v_call: TRBV7-2; cdr3_aa: CASSLHWQGRETQYF; cdr3_nt: TGTGCCAGCAGCTTACATTGGCAGGGAAGAGAGACCCAGTACTTC
clone_size: NA; j_call: TRBJ2-2; d_call: TRBD2; v_call: TRBV24-1; cdr3_aa: CATSPLAGAGGELFF; cdr3_nt: TGTGCCACCAGTCCACTAGCGGGAGCGGGCGGGGAGCTGTTTTTT
clone_size: NA; j_call: TRBJ1-1; d_call: TRBD1; v_call: TRBV12-5; cdr3_aa: CASGSTGTGTTEAFF; cdr3_nt: TGTGCTAGTGGGTCGACCGGGACAGGTACCACTGAAGCTTTCTTT
clone_size: few; j_call: TRBJ1-1; d_call: NA; v_call: TRBV30; cdr3_aa: CAWSVSPSTEAFF; cdr3_nt: TGTGCCTGGAGTGTATCTCCCAGCACTGAAGCTTTCTTT
clone_size: NA; j_call: TRBJ1-3; d_call: NA; v_call: TRBV5-1; cdr3_aa: CASAASSGNTIYF; cdr3_nt: TGCGCCAGCGCGGCAAGCTCTGGAAACACCATATATTTT
clone_size: NA; j_call: TRBJ2-5; d_call: TRBD2; v_call: TRBV18; cdr3_aa: CASSRTSGIYETQYF; cdr3_nt: TGTGCCAGCTCACGGACTAGCGGGATCTATGAGACCCAGTACTTC
clone_size: NA; j_call: TRBJ2-1; d_call: TRBD1; v_call: TRBV30; cdr3_aa: CAWSRTGQFF; cdr3_nt: TGTGCCTGGTCTAGGACAGGGCAGTTCTTC
clone_size: few; j_call: TRBJ1-5; d_call: TRBD1; v_call: TRBV5-8; cdr3_aa: CASSLRQGGNQPQHF; cdr3_nt: TGTGCCAGCAGCTTGCGACAGGGCGGCAATCAGCCCCAGCATTTT
clone_size: once; j_call: TRBJ1-6; d_call: TRBD1; v_call: TRBV5-5; cdr3_aa: CASSLGTGVVSPLHF; cdr3_nt: TGTGCCAGCAGCTTGGGGACAGGGGTGGTTTCACCCCTCCACTTT
clone_size: NA; j_call: TRBJ1-6; d_call: NA; v_call: TRBV27; cdr3_aa: CASSLGGSLSPLHF; cdr3_nt: TGTGCCAGCAGTTTAGGGGGGAGCTTATCACCCCTCCACTTT
clone_size: NA; j_call: TRBJ1-1; d_call: NA; v_call: TRBV19; cdr3_aa: CASSIGQAVNTEAFF; cdr3_nt: TGTGCCAGTAGTATAGGACAGGCGGTGAACACTGAAGCTTTCTTT
clone_size: NA; j_call: TRBJ1-2; d_call: NA; v_call: TRBV3-1/TRBV3-2; cdr3_aa: CASSQNSRDGYTF; cdr3_nt: TGTGCCAGCAGCCAGAATTCCCGCGATGGCTACACCTTC
clone_size: NA; j_call: TRBJ2-7; d_call: NA; v_call: TRBV15; cdr3_aa: CATSRDIGQAYYEQYF; cdr3_nt: TGTGCCACCAGCAGAGATATTGGGCAAGCATACTACGAGCAGTACTTC
clone_size: NA; j_call: TRBJ2-1; d_call: NA; v_call: TRBV12-5; cdr3_aa: CASGLNAPGSGSEFF; cdr3_nt: TGTGCTAGTGGTTTGAATGCCCCTGGCAGTGGGAGTGAGTTCTTC
clone_size: NA; j_call: TRBJ2-7; d_call: TRBD1; v_call: TRBV7-9; cdr3_aa: CASSLGTGRTYSYEQYF; cdr3_nt: TGTGCCAGCAGCTTGGGGACAGGAAGAACGTATTCCTACGAGCAGTACTTC
clone_size: NA; j_call: TRBJ1-1; d_call: NA; v_call: TRBV5-1; cdr3_aa: CASRNLGGSDTEAFF; cdr3_nt: TGCGCCAGCAGGAACCTGGGAGGGTCGGACACTGAAGCTTTCTTT
clone_size: NA; j_call: TRBJ2-7; d_call: NA; v_call: TRBV15; cdr3_aa: CATSRADSSYEQYF; cdr3_nt: TGTGCCACCAGCAGGGCGGACAGTTCCTACGAGCAGTACTTC
clone_size: NA; j_call: TRBJ1-1; d_call: NA; v_call: TRBV6-6; cdr3_aa: CASNIRGNTEAFF; cdr3_nt: TGTGCCAGCAATATAAGGGGGAACACTGAAGCTTTCTTT
clone_size: NA; j_call: TRBJ1-4; d_call: NA; v_call: TRBV3-1/TRBV3-2; cdr3_aa: CASSRNSGHPGGEKLFF; cdr3_nt: TGTGCCAGCAGCCGGAATTCAGGTCACCCTGGTGGTGAAAAACTGTTTTTT
clone_size: NA; j_call: TRBJ1-1; d_call: NA; v_call: TRBV2; cdr3_aa: CASREEGENTEAFF; cdr3_nt: TGTGCCAGCAGGGAGGAGGGCGAGAACACTGAAGCTTTCTTT
clone_size: NA; j_call: TRBJ1-5; d_call: TRBD1; v_call: TRBV30; cdr3_aa: CAWSTGDNQPQHF; cdr3_nt: TGTGCCTGGAGTACAGGGGATAATCAGCCCCAGCATTTT
clone_size: NA; j_call: TRBJ1-2; d_call: NA; v_call: TRBV30; cdr3_aa: CAWSAIWGQGYTF; cdr3_nt: TGTGCCTGGAGCGCAATCTGGGGGCAAGGCTACACCTTC
clone_size: NA; j_call: TRBJ2-5; d_call: NA; v_call: TRBV10-2; cdr3_aa: CASSEGLGVGETQYF; cdr3_nt: TGCGCCAGCAGTGAGGGACTGGGAGTGGGAGAGACCCAGTACTTC
clone_size: NA; j_call: TRBJ1-2; d_call: NA; v_call: TRBV6-5; cdr3_aa: CASRSQGSYGYTF; cdr3_nt: TGTGCCAGCAGATCCCAGGGTAGCTATGGCTACACCTTC
clone_size: NA; j_call: TRBJ2-1; d_call: TRBD2; v_call: TRBV12-5; cdr3_aa: CASGLDAVGGPGNEQFF; cdr3_nt: TGTGCTAGTGGTTTGGACGCGGTGGGAGGGCCCGGGAATGAGCAGTTCTTC
clone_size: NA; j_call: TRBJ2-3; d_call: NA; v_call: TRBV29-1; cdr3_aa: CSVVRGADTQYF; cdr3_nt: TGCAGCGTTGTCAGGGGCGCAGATACGCAGTATTTT
clone_size: NA; j_call: TRBJ1-5; d_call: TRBD1; v_call: TRBV5-1; cdr3_aa: CASSLGQGAWEPQHF; cdr3_nt: TGCGCCAGCAGCTTGGGGCAGGGGGCGTGGGAGCCCCAGCATTTT
clone_size: few; j_call: TRBJ2-7; d_call: TRBD1; v_call: TRBV3-1/TRBV3-2; cdr3_aa: CASRTGPPGTGKDEQYF; cdr3_nt: TGTGCCAGCAGAACTGGCCCTCCTGGGACAGGGAAGGACGAGCAGTACTTC
clone_size: NA; j_call: TRBJ1-2; d_call: NA; v_call: TRBV6-1; cdr3_aa: CASSERGGGAGYTF; cdr3_nt: TGTGCCAGCAGTGAAAGGGGAGGCGGTGCTGGCTACACCTTC
clone_size: NA; j_call: TRBJ1-1; d_call: NA; v_call: TRBV5-4; cdr3_aa: CASSLERNTEAFF; cdr3_nt: TGTGCCAGCAGCTTGGAGAGGAACACTGAAGCTTTCTTT
clone_size: NA; j_call: TRBJ2-3; d_call: NA; v_call: TRBV18; cdr3_aa: CASSLVGDTDTQYF; cdr3_nt: TGTGCCAGCTCACTAGTCGGAGACACAGATACGCAGTATTTT
clone_size: NA; j_call: TRBJ2-3; d_call: NA; v_call: TRBV9; cdr3_aa: CASSVVASTDTQYF; cdr3_nt: TGTGCCAGCAGCGTAGTGGCTAGCACAGATACGCAGTATTTT
clone_size: NA; j_call: TRBJ1-5; d_call: TRBD1; v_call: TRBV18; cdr3_aa: CASSFSAGGTSNQPQHF; cdr3_nt: TGTGCCAGCTCTTTCTCAGCAGGGGGTACTAGCAATCAGCCCCAGCATTTT
clone_size: NA; j_call: TRBJ2-1; d_call: TRBD2; v_call: TRBV4-2; cdr3_aa: CASSQVGAGGKNEQFF; cdr3_nt: TGTGCCAGCAGCCAAGTAGGAGCGGGGGGGAAGAATGAGCAGTTCTTC
clone_size: NA; j_call: TRBJ1-1; d_call: TRBD1; v_call: TRBV19; cdr3_aa: CASSKRGQGATEAFF; cdr3_nt: TGTGCCAGTAGTAAGCGGGGACAGGGGGCTACTGAAGCTTTCTTT
clone_size: NA; j_call: TRBJ1-4; d_call: NA; v_call: TRBV11-2; cdr3_aa: CASSLDSEKLFF; cdr3_nt: TGTGCCAGCAGCTTAGACAGTGAAAAACTGTTTTTT
clone_size: NA; j_call: TRBJ1-4; d_call: TRBD1; v_call: TRBV7-8; cdr3_aa: CASSPAQGAQGEKLFF; cdr3_nt: TGTGCCAGCAGCCCAGCCCAGGGGGCGCAGGGTGAAAAACTGTTTTTT